This T cell receptor beta chain was sequenced for a study of early T cells in non-severe SARS-CoV-2 infection. Study-wide context: Sequenced bulk RNA came from whole blood that was unsorted, and chains were unpaired.

For this clonotype: No antigen is known for it.

Study-wide findings and caveats: CD4 and private specificities were missed by VDJdb matching, which favored anti-spike CD8 responses.

Germline V gene sequence: CDR1 MNHEY, CDR2 SVGEGT. The CDR3 is 15 amino acids. With V trimmed by 6 bases and J by 3 bases, 7 bases remained unmatched. Unique molecular identifiers were added to individual cDNA molecules. TCRdb re-analysed the 5' RACE reads in MiXCR, keeping a single row per CDR3 protein. In the table there are roughly 75,000 distinct CDR3 sequences, over 9% of which are singletons. The receptor comes from an adult who was a healthcare worker with PCR-confirmed SARS-CoV-2 infection or an uninfected control (not recorded which). The sample was whole blood. This chain links TRBV6-2 or TRBV6-3 with TRBJ2-3, with 9 bases that match TRBD1. This CDR3 is CASRKGTGSTDTQYF. CDR3 sequence (DNA): TGTGCCAGCAGGAAAGGGACAGGGTCGACAGATACGCAGTATTTT.